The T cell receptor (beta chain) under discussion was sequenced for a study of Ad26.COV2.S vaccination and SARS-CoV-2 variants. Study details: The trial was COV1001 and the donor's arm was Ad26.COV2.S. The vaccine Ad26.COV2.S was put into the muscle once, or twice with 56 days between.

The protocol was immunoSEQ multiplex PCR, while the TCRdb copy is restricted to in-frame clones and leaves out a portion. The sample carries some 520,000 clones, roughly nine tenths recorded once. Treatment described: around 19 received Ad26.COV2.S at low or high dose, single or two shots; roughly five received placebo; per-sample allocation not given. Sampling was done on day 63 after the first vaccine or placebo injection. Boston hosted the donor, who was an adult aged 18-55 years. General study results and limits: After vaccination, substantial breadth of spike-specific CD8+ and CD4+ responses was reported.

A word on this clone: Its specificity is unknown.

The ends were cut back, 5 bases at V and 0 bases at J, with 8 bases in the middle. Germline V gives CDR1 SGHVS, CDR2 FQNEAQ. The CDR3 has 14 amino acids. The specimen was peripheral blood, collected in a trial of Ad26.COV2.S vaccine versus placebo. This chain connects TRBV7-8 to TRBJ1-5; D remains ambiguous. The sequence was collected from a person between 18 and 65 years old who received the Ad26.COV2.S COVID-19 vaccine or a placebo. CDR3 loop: CASSPLASNQPQHF. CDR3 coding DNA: TGTGCCAGCAGCCCTCTGGCTAGCAATCAGCCCCAGCATTTT.